This is a list of T cell receptor beta chains from one sample in a study of T cell responses to AZD1222 COVID-19 vaccine. The table came from immunoSEQ multiplex PCR; TCRdb's copy has only in-frame clones and leaves some out. In the table there are around 70,000 clones, around 79% of which are singletons. The sample in question was peripheral blood, obtained on day 0 of MenACWY control vaccination. These receptors were collected from an adult in good health. Each CDR3 is given with its conserved first and last residue. The order of the fields is D gene, V gene, clone size, J gene, CDR3 protein, CDR3 DNA. A D gene is named only where the DNA matches it firmly. The size of a clone is reported for some rows only, either as once, few or many, or as a class for expanded clones.

TRBD1	TRBV6-5	-	TRBJ2-5	CASSPNRGGETQYF	TGTGCCAGCAGTCCAAACAGGGGTGGAGAGACCCAGTACTTC
-	TRBV7-8	-	TRBJ1-5	CASSLALGGNQPQHF	TGTGCCAGCAGCTTAGCGCTGGGGGGCAATCAGCCCCAGCATTTT
TRBD2	TRBV5-4	-	TRBJ2-3	CASSSLAGGGDTQYF	TGTGCCAGCAGCTCACTAGCGGGAGGAGGAGATACGCAGTATTTT
-	TRBV6-5	-	TRBJ1-6	CASSYSTGDNSPLHF	TGTGCCAGCAGTTATTCAACAGGAGATAATTCACCCCTCCACTTT
-	TRBV27	few	TRBJ1-1	CAPRDGLSTEAFF	TGTGCTCCTCGCGATGGGTTGAGCACTGAAGCTTTCTTT
-	TRBV7-8	once	TRBJ2-2	CASSLLAVAVNTGELFF	TGTGCCAGCAGCTTATTAGCGGTAGCGGTGAACACCGGGGAGCTGTTTTTT
-	TRBV2	once	TRBJ1-3	CASRGVGSRNTIYF	TGTGCCAGCAGAGGGGTTGGATCTAGAAACACCATATATTTT
-	TRBV10-3	-	TRBJ2-7	CAISRPGSGEEQYF	TGTGCCATCAGTAGACCGGGATCGGGAGAGGAGCAGTACTTC
TRBD1	TRBV27	few	TRBJ1-1	CASSMYRGLAEAFF	TGTGCCAGCAGTATGTATAGGGGGCTAGCTGAAGCTTTCTTT
TRBD1	TRBV7-9	large	TRBJ1-2	CASSDNDRDYGYTF	TGTGCCAGCAGCGATAACGACAGGGACTATGGCTACACCTTC
TRBD1	TRBV19	-	TRBJ2-7	CASSGRDREYEQYF	TGTGCCAGTAGTGGCCGGGACAGGGAATACGAGCAGTACTTC
-	TRBV19	-	TRBJ1-5	CASSTQRANQPQHF	TGTGCCAGTAGTACCCAGAGAGCCAATCAGCCCCAGCATTTT
-	TRBV4-3	-	TRBJ2-3	CASSQEGVGTDTQYF	TGCGCCAGCAGCCAAGAAGGGGTGGGAACAGATACGCAGTATTTT
-	TRBV18	-	TRBJ1-2	CASSPPERQARYGYTF	TGTGCCAGCTCACCACCTGAGCGACAGGCAAGATATGGCTACACCTTC
TRBD2	TRBV4-2	-	TRBJ2-3	CASSPGLAGYRDTQYF	TGTGCCAGCAGCCCGGGACTAGCGGGGTATCGAGATACGCAGTATTTT
-	TRBV7-9	-	TRBJ1-2	CASGLLDGYTF	TGTGCCAGCGGGCTGTTGGATGGCTACACCTTC
TRBD1	TRBV28	-	TRBJ1-1	CASSLGGTGGAEAFF	TGTGCCAGCAGTTTAGGCGGGACAGGGGGAGCTGAAGCTTTCTTT
-	TRBV18	-	TRBJ1-1	CASSPTGVLTEAFF	TGTGCCAGCTCACCTACGGGAGTATTGACTGAAGCTTTCTTT
TRBD1	TRBV28	-	TRBJ1-6	CASGDSDSPLHF	TGTGCCAGCGGGGACAGCGACTCACCCCTCCACTTT
TRBD1	TRBV10-3	once	TRBJ2-7	CAIRADRGPDYEQYF	TGTGCCATCAGAGCTGACAGGGGGCCTGACTACGAGCAGTACTTC
TRBD2	TRBV29-1	-	TRBJ2-5	CSVSYLAGETQYF	TGCAGCGTTTCCTATTTAGCGGGAGAGACCCAGTACTTC
-	TRBV4-3	few	TRBJ2-2	CASSQDLRGDTGELFF	TGCGCCAGCAGCCAAGATCTCAGGGGGGACACCGGGGAGCTGTTTTTT
TRBD1	TRBV7-9	-	TRBJ1-2	CASSMDDSTGEWGYTF	TGTGCCAGCAGCATGGACGATTCGACAGGGGAGTGGGGCTACACCTTC
-	TRBV5-4	-	TRBJ1-2	CASSLDRMGYTF	TGTGCCAGCAGCTTGGACAGGATGGGCTACACCTTC
-	TRBV19	-	TRBJ2-1	CASSLGGTINEQFF	TGTGCCAGTAGTTTAGGAGGGACCATCAATGAGCAGTTCTTC